This T cell receptor (beta chain) was obtained from a study of blood T cell repertoires in COVID-19. Study information: In each case, the material was cDNA or gDNA derived from T cells, B-cell-depleted T cells, or PBMCs.

Original processing notes: Estimation of nucleated cell counts was performed using reference gene primer amplification. The data were produced by immunoSEQ multiplex PCR, yet TCRdb's version contains in-frame clones alone and is incomplete. The V and J calls and the clone size are those of that table, but D and trimming were determined from the DNA. The repertoire includes approximately 100,000 clones, about 89% of them detected once, and around 16% sits in the top ten. Trimming cost V 4 bases and J 11 bases; bases outside gene matches: 9. CDR3 size: 13 residues. Germline loops: CDR1 SGHKS, CDR2 YYEKEE (reference sequence).

This TCR was sampled from a man aged 45-60 years with acute or convalescent COVID-19. The specimen sequenced was peripheral blood. The rearrangement uses TRBV5-5 and TRBJ1-5; 7 bases match TRBD1. In DNA, the CDR3 is TGTGCCAGCAGCGCTCGACAGGGCGGGTCCCAGCATTTT. Residues: CASSARQGGSQHF.